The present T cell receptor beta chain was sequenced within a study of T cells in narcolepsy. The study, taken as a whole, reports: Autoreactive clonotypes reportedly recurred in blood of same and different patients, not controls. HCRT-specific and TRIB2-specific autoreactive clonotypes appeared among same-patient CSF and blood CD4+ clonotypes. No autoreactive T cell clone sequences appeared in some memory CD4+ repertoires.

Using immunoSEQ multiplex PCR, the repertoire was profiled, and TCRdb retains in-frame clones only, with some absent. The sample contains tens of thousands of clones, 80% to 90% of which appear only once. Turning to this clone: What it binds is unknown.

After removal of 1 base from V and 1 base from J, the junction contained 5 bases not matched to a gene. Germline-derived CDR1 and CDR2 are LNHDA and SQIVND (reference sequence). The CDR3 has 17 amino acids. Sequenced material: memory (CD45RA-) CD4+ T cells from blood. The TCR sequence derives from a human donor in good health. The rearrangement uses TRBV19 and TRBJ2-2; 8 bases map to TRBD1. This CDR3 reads CASSIGRTGRNTGELFF. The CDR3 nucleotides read TGTGCCAGTAGTATAGGCAGGACAGGGCGGAACACCGGGGAGCTGTTTTTT.